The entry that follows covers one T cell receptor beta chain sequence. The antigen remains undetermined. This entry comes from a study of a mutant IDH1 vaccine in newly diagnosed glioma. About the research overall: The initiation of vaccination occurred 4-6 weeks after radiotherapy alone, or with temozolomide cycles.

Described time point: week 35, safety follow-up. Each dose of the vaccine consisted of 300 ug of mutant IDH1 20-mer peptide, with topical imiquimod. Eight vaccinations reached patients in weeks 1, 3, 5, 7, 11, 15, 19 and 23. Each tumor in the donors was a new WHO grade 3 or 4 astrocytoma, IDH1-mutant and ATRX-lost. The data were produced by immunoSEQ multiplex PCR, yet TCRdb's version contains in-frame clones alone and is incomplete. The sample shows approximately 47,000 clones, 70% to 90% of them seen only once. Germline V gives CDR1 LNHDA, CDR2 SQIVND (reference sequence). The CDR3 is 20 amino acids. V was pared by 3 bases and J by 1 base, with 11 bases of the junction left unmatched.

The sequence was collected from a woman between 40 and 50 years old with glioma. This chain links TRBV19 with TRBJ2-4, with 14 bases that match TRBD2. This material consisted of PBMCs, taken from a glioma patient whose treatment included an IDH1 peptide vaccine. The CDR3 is CASSIGTTSGRVIAKNIQYF. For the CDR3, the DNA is TGTGCCAGTAGTATTGGTACGACTAGCGGGAGGGTTATCGCCAAAAACATTCAGTACTTC.